The entry below describes one T cell receptor (beta chain). Its antigen remains unidentified. The data are from a study of molecular identifiers for immune sequencing clone quantification. Study results and caveats: Single-cell amounts of spiked Jurkat TCR RNA were reportedly detectable among roughly 1 million naive cells.

TCRdb fed the PCR reads into MiXCR, producing one record per CDR3 protein. Of about 510,000 distinct CDR3 sequences listed, around 21% were seen once; the top ten hold roughly 0.81%. Sequencing used naive CD8+ T cells from blood, with Jurkat cell RNA spiked in. Subset meaning: FACS-sorted CD8+CD4-CCR7+CD45RA+ naive T cells. The receptor comes from a human donor in good health. Some libraries in this study had Jurkat cell RNA spiked in.

The DNA of the CDR3 is TGTGCCACCAGTGAACCCTTCAGCACTAGCGGGGGTGAGCAGTTCTTC. Translation: CATSEPFSTSGGEQFF. This chain joins TRBV24-1 and TRBJ2-1, with 11 bases identical to TRBD2. The CDR3 consists of 16 residues. Germline CDR1 is KGHDR and CDR2 is SFDVKD. V trimming: 4 bases; J trimming: 9 bases; junction bases outside the gene matches: 10.